This T cell receptor beta chain was sequenced during a study of human T cells and chemical hapten exposure. General study results and limits: TCRs whose frequency exceeded 1 in 1000 remained the same following DPC sensitization.

Time point indicated: patch test 1, 2 weeks after DPC sensitization. Treatment here: therapeutic diphenylcyclopropenone sensitization with weekly scalp DPC. The CDR3 is 11 amino acids. Germline CDR1 is SNHLY and CDR2 is FYNNEI. V lost 4 bases, J lost 3 bases, and 3 bases lay in between. One entry per CDR3 protein, called by TCRdb with MiXCR from the RACE reads. The sample lists around 120,000 distinct CDR3 sequences, about an eighth occurring once. About this clonotype: Its antigen is still unknown.

This rearrangement joins TRBV2 to TRBJ1-1; D ambiguous. The input for sequencing was whole blood, taken in connection with sensitization to the hapten diphenylcyclopropenone (DPC). This clonotype was obtained from a man aged 18 to 29 with alopecia areata. Some clones in this sample may be carry-over from other donors' samples. The CDR3 spells CASSVYTEAFF. Here the CDR3 DNA reads TGTGCCAGCAGTGTTTACACTGAAGCTTTCTTT.